The 20 T cell receptor beta chains given below trace back to one sample, sequenced in a study of CXCR3-negative and CXCR3-positive naive CD8 T cells. With UMI labels, 5' RACE was used to prepare the TRB cDNA libraries. Reprocessing the 5' RACE reads, TCRdb reports a single entry for every CDR3 protein and omits DNA. Its table records tens of thousands of distinct CDR3 sequences. Sequenced sample: naive CXCR3- CD8+ T cells from blood. Subset noted: CD45RO-CCR7+CD27+CD95- naive CD8+ T cells lacking CXCR3 (TNR3-). The origin of the receptors is a human donor in good health. Some clones in this sample may be carry-over from other donors' samples.

The gene calls are TRBV7-8 and TRBJ2-2. The CDR3 is made up of 14 amino acids. Germline CDR1 and CDR2: SGHVS and FQNEAQ. The CDR3: CASSLPVNTGELFF.

The V gene is TRBV28, the J gene TRBJ1-1. Germline V CDR1 and CDR2: MDHEN, SYDVKM. CDR3 length: 13 amino acids. The chain's CDR3 is CASSLTENTEAFF.

This chain joins TRBV12-3 or TRBV12-4 and TRBJ2-7; TCRdb returns TRBD2, unconfirmable since there is no DNA. The CDR3 contains 16 residues. This chain's CDR3 is CASSSRTAGGQYEQYF.

The chain is built from TRBV15 and TRBJ1-5; TCRdb designates TRBD1, a call that cannot be tested without DNA. The CDR3 runs 14 residues. Germline V gene data show CDR1 as LNHNV and CDR2 as YYDKDF (reference sequence). The CDR3 reads CATSTEEGQQPQHF. Full variable domain (rest looked up from reference TRBV15 and TRBJ1-5): DAMVIQNPRYQVTQFGKPVTLSCSQTLNHNVMYWYQQKSSQAPKLLFHYYDKDFNNEADTPDNFQSRRPNTSFCFLDIRSPGLGDTAMYLCATSTEEGQQPQHFGDGTRLSIL.

The V gene is TRBV2, the J gene TRBJ1-4; TCRdb's assignment of TRBD1 cannot be checked, as there is no DNA. Germline assignment: CDR1 SNHLY and CDR2 FYNNEI. The CDR3 extends over 14 amino acids. The CDR3 here is CASAQGVANEKLFF.

The chain couples TRBV12-3 or TRBV12-4 to TRBJ1-5; TCRdb's D call, TRBD1, is unchecked because there is no DNA. The CDR3 runs to 12 residues. CDR3 protein: CASRQGNQPQHF.

The chain employs TRBV6-5 and TRBJ2-7. Germline V gene data show CDR1 as MNHEY and CDR2 as SVGAGI. This CDR3 is built from 13 residues. The CDR3 reads CASSYGGFYEQYF.

This chain links TRBV3-1 with TRBJ2-2. The CDR3 covers 15 residues. Germline CDR1 reads LGHDT; CDR2 reads YNNKEL (reference sequence). The CDR3 protein is CASSSTEAGPGELFF.

V gene TRBV7-9 combines with J gene TRBJ2-3. Germline values: CDR1 SEHNR, CDR2 FQNEAQ (reference sequence). The CDR3 runs to 12 residues. The chain's CDR3 is CASSFDRDTQYF.

The gene calls are TRBV11-1 and TRBJ2-3. The CDR3 runs to 14 residues. The germline CDR1 and CDR2 sequences are SGHAT and FQDESV (reference sequence). CDR3 in amino acids: CASSSGLHTDTQYF.

The chain couples TRBV29-1 to TRBJ1-1. CDR3 size: 12 residues. The germline V gene has CDR1 SQVTM and CDR2 ANQGSEA. The CDR3 is CSVSAGTSEAFF. The full variable domain, in which reference TRBV29-1 and TRBJ1-1 provide the parts outside the CDR3, is SAVISQKPSRDICQRGTSLTIQCQVDSQVTMMFWYRQQPGQSLTLIATANQGSEATYESGFVIDKFPISRPNLTFSTLTVSNMSPEDSSIYLCSVSAGTSEAFFGQGTRLTVV.

This rearrangement joins TRBV29-1 to TRBJ2-7; the D call from TCRdb, TRBD2, cannot be confirmed without DNA. The CDR3 has 14 amino acids. Germline assignment: CDR1 SQVTM and CDR2 ANQGSEA. CDR3 amino acids: CSVEGLAGADEQYF.

The V gene is TRBV29-1, the J gene TRBJ2-5; the D call of TRBD1 rests on TCRdb alone, since no DNA is present to check it. The CDR3 is 17 amino acids. Germline V lookup: CDR1 SQVTM, CDR2 ANQGSEA. The CDR3 region is CSVEDLLQGLYQETQYF.

The chain employs TRBV7-9 and TRBJ2-6; TCRdb gives TRBD1 as the D gene, but with no DNA this cannot be confirmed. CDR3 length: 18 residues. Germline CDR1 is SEHNR and CDR2 is FQNEAQ (reference sequence). The CDR3 sequence: CASSPSKGRWAGANVLTF.

The CDR3 region is CASSLFPPVGRENNEQFF. The V call is TRBV5-1, the J call TRBJ2-1; the TCRdb call, TRBD1, lacks DNA for checking. Germline values: CDR1 SGHRS, CDR2 YFSETQ. The length of the CDR3 is 18 residues.

The rearrangement joins TRBV7-9 to TRBJ2-7; with no DNA, the TCRdb D assignment of TRBD2 cannot be verified. There are 12 residues in the CDR3. Germline lookup yields CDR1 SEHNR and CDR2 FQNEAQ (reference sequence). This CDR3 reads CASSGEGGEQYF.

The rearrangement links TRBV20-1 to TRBJ2-4; TCRdb gives TRBD1 as the D gene, but with no DNA this cannot be confirmed. This CDR3 is built from 17 residues. Germline CDR1 is DFQATT and CDR2 is SNEGSKA (reference sequence). The CDR3 loop reads CSARDHPGALAKNIQYF.

The J gene is TRBJ2-3, the V gene TRBV7-8; TCRdb reports TRBD2, a call that lacks DNA to check it against. This CDR3 region has 18 residues. Germline lookup yields CDR1 SGHVS and CDR2 FQNEAQ. This CDR3 is CASSLALIAGQDTDTQYF.

The chain recombines TRBV9 with TRBJ2-5; the D call of TRBD1 rests on TCRdb alone, since no DNA is present to check it. The CDR3 covers 13 residues. Germline CDR1 and CDR2: SGDLS and YYNGEE. The CDR3 protein is CASSPYPGGDQYF.

V usage is TRBV7-3 and J usage is TRBJ2-5; TCRdb's D gene call, TRBD1, goes unchecked for lack of DNA. The CDR3 totals 13 residues. The germline V gene encodes CDR1 SGHTA and CDR2 FQGTGA. CDR3: CASSSPGLETQYF.